This entry lists 19 T cell receptor beta chains sequenced from one sample in a study of T cell responses to AZD1222 COVID-19 vaccine. Clones were read by immunoSEQ multiplex PCR, and TCRdb kept only the in-frame ones, dropping some. The data show about 72,000 clones, roughly nine tenths seen once. The sequenced sample was peripheral blood, obtained 28 days after the second AZD1222 dose. The receptors here all came from an adult who received the AZD1222 COVID-19 vaccine.

The chain links TRBV19 to TRBJ2-7; 7 nucleotides agree with TRBD1. CDR1 and CDR2 from the germline V gene are LNHDA and SQIVND (reference sequence). V gave up 6 bases and J gave up 1 base; unmatched junction bases: 3. The CDR3 totals 13 residues. In DNA, the CDR3 is TGTGCCAGTAGCCCGGGACAGTCCTACGAGCAGTACTTC. This gives the protein CASSPGQSYEQYF.

V is TRBV25-1 and J is TRBJ1-6; 7 positions match TRBD1. J lost 6 bases, V lost 6 bases, and 2 bases had no gene match. The CDR3 is 13 residues long. CDR1 MGHDK and CDR2 SYGVNS come from the germline V gene. CDR3 sequence: CASRRQGNSPLHF. In DNA form, the CDR3 reads TGTGCCAGCAGACGACAGGGTAATTCACCCCTCCACTTT.

The rearrangement links TRBV5-6 to TRBJ2-7, with D possibly matching TRBD2 (6 bases). The CDR3 runs 15 residues. Trimming took off 3 bases at V and 3 bases at J, with 16 bases between the two ends. CDR1 is SGHDT and CDR2 is YYEEEE in the germline V gene. The CDR3 DNA is TGTGCCAGCAGCTCTTGGGGGGAAGAGGTCTACGAGCAGTACTTC. It translates to CASSSWGEEVYEQYF.

The chain combines TRBV28 with TRBJ2-1; 7 nucleotides match TRBD2. Germline CDR1 MDHEN, CDR2 SYDVKM. This CDR3 has 14 amino acids. After removal of 8 bases from V and 3 bases from J, the junction contained 7 bases not matched to a gene. The CDR3 sequence: CASLVAGLYNEQFF. The DNA for the CDR3 is TGTGCCAGCTTAGTAGCGGGCCTCTACAATGAGCAGTTCTTC.

The chain employs TRBV4-1 and TRBJ2-3; D may be TRBD2 (6 bases). The CDR3 covers 13 residues. V lost 10 bases to trimming and J lost 2 bases, with 13 bases between them. Germline V lookup: CDR1 MGHRA, CDR2 YSYEKL. CDR3 sequence: CATSGTLTDTQYF. The DNA for the CDR3 is TGCGCCACCTCGGGGACTCTCACAGATACGCAGTATTTT.

The chain employs TRBV9 and TRBJ2-1; D uncertain. Trimming removed 2 bases from V and 5 bases from J, with 8 bases in between. Germline V CDR1 and CDR2: SGDLS, YYNGEE. The CDR3 has 13 residues. In DNA, the CDR3 is TGTGCCAGCAGCGTCCTAACCGACAATGAGCAGTTCTTC. This codes for CASSVLTDNEQFF.

The genes are TRBV5-6 and TRBJ1-5, with D perhaps matching TRBD1 (5 bases). The V and J ends lost 3 bases and 6 bases respectively, with 10 bases between them. Germline CDR1 SGHDT, CDR2 YYEEEE. There are 13 residues in the CDR3. The CDR3: CASSSQGSQPQHF. The CDR3 DNA reads as TGTGCCAGCAGCTCCCAGGGTAGTCAGCCCCAGCATTTT.

The V call is TRBV29-1, the J call TRBJ1-1; TRBD1 might be the D (6 bases). The CDR3 contains 14 residues. V lost 4 bases to trimming and J lost 0 bases, with 12 bases between them. CDR1 SQVTM and CDR2 ANQGSEA come from the germline V gene. The DNA for the CDR3 is TGCAGCGTTGCCGAACAGGGTATGAACACTGAAGCTTTCTTT. Translated, it gives CSVAEQGMNTEAFF.

V is TRBV6-5 and J is TRBJ1-1, with a tentative D call TRBD1 (5 bases). V lost 6 bases, J lost 0 bases, and 11 bases lay in between. Germline V lookup: CDR1 MNHEY, CDR2 SVGAGI. The CDR3 sequence is 14 residues long. The CDR3 DNA reads TGTGCCAGCAGGCCAGGACACATGAACACTGAAGCTTTCTTT. The encoded protein is CASRPGHMNTEAFF.

The rearrangement links TRBV4-3 to TRBJ2-1, with D perhaps TRBD1 or TRBD2 (6 bases each). The germline V and J ends were trimmed by 1 base and 8 bases, with 12 bases remaining between them. The CDR3 loop spans 14 amino acids. Germline CDR1 LGHNA, CDR2 YSLEER. The CDR3 spells CASSQGLRGDEQFF. The CDR3 DNA follows: TGCGCCAGCAGCCAAGGGCTAAGGGGGGATGAGCAGTTCTTC.

The chain carries TRBV27 and TRBJ1-2; 10 nucleotides agree with TRBD1. The CDR3 has 14 residues. The trim removed 2 bases at V and 7 bases at J, leaving 4 bases unmatched. Germline CDR1 MNHEY, CDR2 SMNVEV (reference sequence). The CDR3: CASSLDRGHGGYTF. CDR3 nucleotides: TGTGCCAGCAGTTTAGACAGGGGGCACGGTGGCTACACCTTC.

In this sample, this clone turned up once. The V and J genes are TRBV5-1 and TRBJ2-3, with D perhaps TRBD1 (6 bases). V lost 4 bases and J lost 0, with 9 bases in between. CDR1 is SGHRS and CDR2 is YFSETQ in the germline V gene. This CDR3 contains 14 residues. CDR3: CASSTGQSTDTQYF. CDR3 nucleotide sequence: TGCGCCAGCAGCACAGGACAGAGCACAGATACGCAGTATTTT.

This clone was seen only once. The chain links TRBV29-1 to TRBJ2-1, with D unresolved. This CDR3 contains 13 residues. From germline, CDR1 is SQVTM and CDR2 ANQGSEA. The germline V and J ends were trimmed by 7 bases and 0 bases, with 10 bases remaining between them. The CDR3 is CSAEVSSYNEQFF. CDR3 DNA sequence: TGCAGCGCCGAGGTTAGCTCCTACAATGAGCAGTTCTTC.

This clone was found once. This chain uses TRBV7-3 with TRBJ2-1; 10 positions agree with TRBD2. Germline CDR1 and CDR2: SGHTA and FQGTGA. The CDR3 sequence is 16 residues long. V lost 5 bases to trimming and J lost 2 bases; unmatched junction nucleotides: 6. The CDR3 DNA sequence: TGTGCCAGCAGCCCCTTTACTAGCGGGACCTACAATGAGCAGTTCTTC. The encoded protein is CASSPFTSGTYNEQFF.

This clone was counted once. The rearrangement uses TRBV6-1 and TRBJ2-2; the D gene could be TRBD1 or TRBD2 (5 bases each). This CDR3 comprises 16 residues. V dropped 2 bases and J dropped 4 bases, with 14 bases sitting between them. CDR1 is MNHNS and CDR2 is SASEGT in the germline V gene. In nucleotides, the CDR3 is TGTGCCAGCAGTGAATTGCCGGGACCCTTCACCGGGGAGCTGTTTTTT. The encoded protein is CASSELPGPFTGELFF.

The V gene is TRBV27, the J gene TRBJ1-2, with a weak D call TRBD1 (5 bases). Germline lookup yields CDR1 MNHEY and CDR2 SMNVEV (reference sequence). V shed 8 bases and J shed 0 bases, with 19 bases lying between them. The CDR3 has 16 amino acids. The DNA for the CDR3 is TGTGCCAGCCGAAAACCACTGGACAAAACTAACTATGGCTACACCTTC. Its translation: CASRKPLDKTNYGYTF.

The CDR3 protein is CASTSGSYEQYF. CDR3 DNA: TGTGCCAGCACAAGCGGGAGCTACGAGCAGTACTTC. J is TRBJ2-7 and V is TRBV12-3 or TRBV12-4, with 8 bases lining up with TRBD2. V dropped 7 bases and J dropped 3; count of bases not matched to a gene: 2. The CDR3 runs 12 residues.

The genes are TRBV5-4 and TRBJ2-1; D not certain. The CDR3 spans 16 residues. Germline V lookup: CDR1 SGHNT, CDR2 YYREEE (reference sequence). The germline V and J ends were trimmed by 0 bases and 0 bases, with 10 bases remaining between them. Here the CDR3 reads CASSLGSHSSYNEQFF. Written as DNA, the CDR3 is TGTGCCAGCAGCTTGGGAAGCCACAGCTCCTACAATGAGCAGTTCTTC.

The CDR3 sequence: CASSSTGKAKNIQYF. The CDR3 bases are TGTGCCAGCAGCTCCACGGGGAAGGCCAAAAACATTCAGTACTTC. This chain joins TRBV5-4 and TRBJ2-4, with D perhaps TRBD2 (5 bases). V gave up 3 bases and J gave up 1 base, with 11 bases separating them. The length of the CDR3 is 15 residues. CDR1 is SGHNT and CDR2 is YYREEE in the germline V gene (reference sequence). Full variable domain (missing parts from reference TRBV5-4 and TRBJ2-4): ETGVTQSPTHLIKTRGQQVTLRCSSQSGHNTVSWYQQALGQGPQFIFQYYREEENGRGNFPPRFSGLQFPNYSSELNVNALELDDSALYLCASSSTGKAKNIQYFGAGTRLSVL.